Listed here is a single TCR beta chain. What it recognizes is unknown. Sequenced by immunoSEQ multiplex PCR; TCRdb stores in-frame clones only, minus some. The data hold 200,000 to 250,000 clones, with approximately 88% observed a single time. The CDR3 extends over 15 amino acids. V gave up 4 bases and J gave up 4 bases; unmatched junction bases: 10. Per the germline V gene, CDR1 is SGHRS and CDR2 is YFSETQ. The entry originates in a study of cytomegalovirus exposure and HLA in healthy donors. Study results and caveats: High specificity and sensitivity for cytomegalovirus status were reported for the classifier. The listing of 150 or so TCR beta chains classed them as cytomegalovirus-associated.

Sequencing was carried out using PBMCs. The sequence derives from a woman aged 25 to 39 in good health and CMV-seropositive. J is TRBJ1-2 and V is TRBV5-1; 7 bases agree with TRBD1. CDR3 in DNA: TGCGCCAGCAGCCTTAAGGACAGGCTAAGCTATGGCTACACCTTC. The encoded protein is CASSLKDRLSYGYTF.